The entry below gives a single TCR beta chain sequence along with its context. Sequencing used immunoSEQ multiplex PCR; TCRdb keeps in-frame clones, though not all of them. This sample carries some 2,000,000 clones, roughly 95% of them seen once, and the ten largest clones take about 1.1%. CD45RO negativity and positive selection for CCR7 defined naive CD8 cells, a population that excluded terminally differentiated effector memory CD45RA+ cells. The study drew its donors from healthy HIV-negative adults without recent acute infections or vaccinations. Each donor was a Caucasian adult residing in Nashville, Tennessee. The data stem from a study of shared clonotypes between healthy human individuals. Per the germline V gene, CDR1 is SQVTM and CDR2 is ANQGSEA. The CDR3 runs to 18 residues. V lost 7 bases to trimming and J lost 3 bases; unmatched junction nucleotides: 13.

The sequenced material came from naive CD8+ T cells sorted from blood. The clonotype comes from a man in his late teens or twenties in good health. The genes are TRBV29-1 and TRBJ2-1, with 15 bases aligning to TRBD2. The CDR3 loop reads CSATLGLAGGFHYNEQFF. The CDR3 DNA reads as TGCAGCGCAACTTTGGGACTAGCGGGAGGTTTCCACTACAATGAGCAGTTCTTC.